This TCR beta chain was documented in a study of T-cell memory formation after mild COVID-19 (dated by TCRdb to 2020 to 2022). Regarding the study in general: TCR sequence clusters from the two donors were found to be largely donor specific. In two donors, T-cell clones that expanded and contracted after mild COVID-19 were tracked by sequencing TCRalpha and TCRbeta repertoires over time. Two young, previously healthy adult volunteers made up the cohort, one male and one female.

The sample holds a few counts of this clonotype. Its recognized antigen is unknown. No quality values exist for individual bases; no much larger clone is one base distant. Trimming leaves V shorter by 6 bases and J shorter by 1 base, with the junction holding 8 bases beyond the gene matches. The CDR3 covers 15 residues, taking in both the cysteine and the phenylalanine. Left in the record is the CDR3 DNA by itself, 45 bases read in frame from the first base. The germline V gene (reference sequence) gives CDR1 as DFQATT and CDR2 as SNEGSKA. Summary of the overall study and its limitations: The detection of some responding clones in pre-infection memory suggests that pre-existing cross-reactive memory T cells joined the SARS-CoV-2 response. The study covered only a couple of mild cases, and larger cohorts including severe cases with pre-infection samples were considered necessary. The second-wave clones that peaked on day 37 were not confirmed to be SARS-CoV-2 specific. Contracting CD4+ clones were located mainly in the CM and EM memory subsets, whereas CD8+ clones were found to be enriched in EMRA. Clones that contracted from day 15 to 85 showed balanced CD4/CD8 phenotypes, whereas a second wave of clones that expanded from day 15 to 37 leaned towards CD4+.

PBMCs were isolated by Ficoll-Paque density gradient centrifugation. These reads were obtained on an Illumina NovaSeq 6000. cDNA libraries for TCRalpha and TCRbeta were prepared by 5'RACE using constant-segment primers, with sample barcodes and unique molecular identifiers added. Trizol reagent was used to extract RNA from every sample. Amplification of the libraries took two PCR steps, and the second step added a second sample barcode plus Illumina TruSeq adapters. Sequencing of the libraries was done on an Illumina NovaSeq, producing 2 x 150 bp paired-end reads. The original methods were these. Reads were demultiplexed and collapsed into UMI-guided consensus sequences with migec v1.2.7. Using mixcr v2.1.11, the UMI consensuses were aligned to TRA and TRB V and J templates and assembled into clonotypes. A clonotype was counted as expanded or contracted only when both edgeR and NoisET called the clonotype significant, with the noise models trained on biological replicates. For edgeR calls, the cutoffs were a false discovery rate-adjusted p below 0.01 and a log2 fold-change threshold of 1. As an exploratory analysis of dynamics, PCA with hierarchical clustering was applied to max-normalized trajectories of the 1000 most abundant clonotypes. Separately sequenced CD4+ and CD8+ repertoires were used to assign the CD4 or CD8 phenotype of responding clones. TCRdb redid the processing of the public reads, applying fastp at Q25 and MiXCR, and retained in-frame beta chains. Rows with a matching CDR3 protein are joined into one entry that keeps the most common DNA and genes. Here the V and J calls rest on TCRdb's processing, not on the authors' analysis. The sample table records under 700,000 distinct CDR3 sequences; roughly 21% of these occur just once. Jointly, the top ten make up roughly an eighth of the sample.

Material: PBMCs or a T cell subset sorted from them (not recorded which). This chain is built from TRBV20-1 and TRBJ2-2; 7 middle bases align to TRBD1. The TCR originated in an adult woman who had mild COVID-19 (a few samples of this study predate the infection). The sample titles of this study are shuffled in the database, so cell type and time point are left out; the donor was told from shared clones. The CDR3: CSALYGTVNTGELFF. The DNA sequence follows: TGCAGTGCCCTATACGGGACAGTGAACACCGGGGAGCTGTTTTTT.